This is a list of T cell receptor beta chains from one sample in a study of CD8 T cells in ankylosing spondylitis. TCRdb reanalysed the 5' RACE reads using MiXCR and keeps one entry per CDR3 protein. The data contain roughly 170,000 distinct CDR3 sequences, roughly 10% of them singletons. Sequencing used blood, either unsorted or a sorted T cell fraction (not recorded which). The receptor set was obtained from a female donor with ankylosing spondylitis or in good health (not recorded which). CDR3s include the opening cysteine and the closing phenylalanine or tryptophan. A D gene is named only where the DNA matches it firmly. A clone size is listed for some rows: how often the clone was seen (once, few, many), or a class if it is expanded.

>TRBV5-5|TRBJ2-7|16|TRBD1|few
TGTGCCAGCAGTTATGACCGGGACAGGGGCTCCTACGAGCAGTACTTC
CASSYDRDRGSYEQYF
>TRBV27|TRBJ2-3|15|TRBD1|few
TGTGCCAGCAGTTTCGGGACAGGGGGCTCAGATACGCAGTATTTT
CASSFGTGGSDTQYF
>TRBV7-9|TRBJ1-1|14|TRBD1|.
TGTGCCAGCAGCTTACCTAACAGGGGCAACGGAGCTTTCTTT
CASSLPNRGNGAFF
>TRBV20-1|TRBJ2-1|14|TRBD2|few
TGCAGTGCTAATGAACTAGCGGGAATCAATGAGCAGTTCTTC
CSANELAGINEQFF
>TRBV10-3|TRBJ2-7|15|TRBD1|few
TGTGCCATCAGTGAAGAGGACAGGGCATTCTACGAGCAGTACTTC
CAISEEDRAFYEQYF
>TRBV4-3|TRBJ2-5|13|.|many
TGCGCCAGCTCTAAGGGGACTGGGGAGACCCAGTACTTC
CASSKGTGETQYF
>TRBV5-4|TRBJ2-1|16|TRBD2|.
TGTGCCAGCAGCTCCACACTAGCGGGAGTACGAAATGAGCAGTTCTTC
CASSSTLAGVRNEQFF
>TRBV10-3|TRBJ1-3|15|.|few
TGTGCCATCCTGCTTGGGGGACACTCTGGAAACACCATATATTTT
CAILLGGHSGNTIYF
>TRBV20-1|TRBJ2-3|16|.|.
TGCAGTGCTAGAGATTTTGCGGAGCCCAGCACAGATACGCAGTATTTT
CSARDFAEPSTDTQYF
>TRBV27|TRBJ2-7|14|.|.
TGTGCCAGCAGTCCCTTCAGGGGTCCCCTGGAGCAGTACTTC
CASSPFRGPLEQYF
>TRBV29-1|TRBJ2-7|15|TRBD2|few
TGCAGCGTTATCTACCTTGGGACGGGGGGGGACGAGCAGTACTTC
CSVIYLGTGGDEQYF
>TRBV30|TRBJ1-1|11|.|few
TGTGCCTGGAGTGAGGGGGGCAGAGCTTTCTTT
CAWSEGGRAFF
>TRBV5-6|TRBJ2-1|14|.|.
TGTGCCATCATCCCCTGGGGCTCCTACAATGAGCAGTTCTTC
CAIIPWGSYNEQFF
>TRBV21-1|TRBJ1-4|12|.|.
TGTGCCAACTCGACAGGGAATGAAAAACTGTTTTTT
CANSTGNEKLFF
>TRBV9|TRBJ2-1|13|.|many
TGTGCCAGCAGCGTCTCCACTAAGGGAGAGCAGTTCTTC
CASSVSTKGEQFF
>TRBV29-1|TRBJ2-1|14|TRBD1|many
TGCAGCGCTGGGCGGGGACAGGGGGAAAATGAGCAGTTCTTC
CSAGRGQGENEQFF
>TRBV4-2|TRBJ2-3|17|TRBD2|few
TGTGCCAGCAGCCAAGAATCGAGCGGGAGGGCCACAGATACGCAGTATTTT
CASSQESSGRATDTQYF
>TRBV4-3|TRBJ2-2|15|.|few
TGCGCCAGCAGCCAAGCCCCCGGCCGCACCGGGGAGCTGTTTTTT
CASSQAPGRTGELFF
>TRBV12-3/TRBV12-4|TRBJ1-1|16|.|many
TGTGCCAGCAGTTTTTGGGTGGCCGGTCGGGACACTGAAGCTTTCTTT
CASSFWVAGRDTEAFF
>TRBV12-3/TRBV12-4|TRBJ2-7|15|TRBD2|many
TGTGCCAGCAGTTCGTCAGCGGGAGACCCCTTGGAGCAGTACTTC
CASSSSAGDPLEQYF
>TRBV5-5|TRBJ2-7|14|TRBD1|few
TGTGCCAGCAGCTTGGTAAACAGGGGCTACGAGCAGTACTTC
CASSLVNRGYEQYF